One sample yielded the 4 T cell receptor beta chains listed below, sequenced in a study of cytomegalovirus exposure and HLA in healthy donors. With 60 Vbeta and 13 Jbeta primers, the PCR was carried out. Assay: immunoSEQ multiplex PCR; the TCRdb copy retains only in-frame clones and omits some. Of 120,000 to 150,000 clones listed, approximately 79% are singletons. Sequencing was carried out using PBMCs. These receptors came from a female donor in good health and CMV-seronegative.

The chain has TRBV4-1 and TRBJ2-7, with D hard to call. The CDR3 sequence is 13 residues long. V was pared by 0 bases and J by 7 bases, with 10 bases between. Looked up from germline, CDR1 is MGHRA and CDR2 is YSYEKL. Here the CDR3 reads CASSQDTAREQYF. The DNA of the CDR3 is TGCGCCAGCAGCCAAGACACCGCGAGAGAGCAGTACTTC.

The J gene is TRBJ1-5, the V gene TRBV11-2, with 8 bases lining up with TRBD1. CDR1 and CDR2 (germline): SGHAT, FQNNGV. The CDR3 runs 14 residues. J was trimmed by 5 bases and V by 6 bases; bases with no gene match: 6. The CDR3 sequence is CASRSGTGDQPQHF. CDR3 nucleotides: TGTGCCAGCAGATCCGGGACAGGTGATCAGCCCCAGCATTTT.

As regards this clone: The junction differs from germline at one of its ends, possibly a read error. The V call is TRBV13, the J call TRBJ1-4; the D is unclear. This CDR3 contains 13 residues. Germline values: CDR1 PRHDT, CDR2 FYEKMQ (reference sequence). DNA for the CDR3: TGTGCCAGCAGCCCCCGGGGTAATGAAGAACTGTTTTTT. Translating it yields CASSPRGNEELFF.

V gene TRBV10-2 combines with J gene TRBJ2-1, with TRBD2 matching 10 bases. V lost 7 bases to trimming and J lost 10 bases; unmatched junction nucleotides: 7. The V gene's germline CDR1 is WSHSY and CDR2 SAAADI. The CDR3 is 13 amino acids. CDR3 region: CASTPAGGNEQFF. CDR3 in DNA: TGCGCCAGCACCCCAGCGGGAGGGAACGAGCAGTTCTTC.